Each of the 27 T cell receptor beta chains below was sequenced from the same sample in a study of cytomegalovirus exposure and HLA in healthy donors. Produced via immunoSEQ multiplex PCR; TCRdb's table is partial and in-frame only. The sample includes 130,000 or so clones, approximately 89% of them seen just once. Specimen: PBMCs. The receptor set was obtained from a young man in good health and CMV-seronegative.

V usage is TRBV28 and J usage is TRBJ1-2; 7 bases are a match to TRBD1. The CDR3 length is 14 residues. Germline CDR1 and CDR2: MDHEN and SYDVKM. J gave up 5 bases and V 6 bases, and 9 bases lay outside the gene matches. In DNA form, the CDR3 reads TGTGCCAGCAGCCTGGGATCCAGGGGGTATGGCTACACCTTC. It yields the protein CASSLGSRGYGYTF.

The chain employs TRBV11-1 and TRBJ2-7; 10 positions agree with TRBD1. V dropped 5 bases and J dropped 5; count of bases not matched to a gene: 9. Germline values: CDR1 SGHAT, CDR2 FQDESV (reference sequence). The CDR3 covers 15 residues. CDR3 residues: CASSRQGARYHEQYF. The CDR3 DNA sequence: TGTGCCAGCAGCAGACAGGGGGCGAGGTACCACGAGCAGTACTTC.

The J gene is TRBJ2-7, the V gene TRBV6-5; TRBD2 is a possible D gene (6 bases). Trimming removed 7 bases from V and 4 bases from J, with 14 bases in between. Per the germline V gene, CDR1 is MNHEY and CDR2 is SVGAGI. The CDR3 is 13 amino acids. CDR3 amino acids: CASTGSGRYEQYF. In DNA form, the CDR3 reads TGTGCCAGCACCGGGTCGGGGAGGTACGAGCAGTACTTC.

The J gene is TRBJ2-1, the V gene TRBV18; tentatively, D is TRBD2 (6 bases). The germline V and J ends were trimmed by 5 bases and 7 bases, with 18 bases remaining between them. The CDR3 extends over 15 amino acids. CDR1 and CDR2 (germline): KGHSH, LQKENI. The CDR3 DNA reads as TGTGCCAGCTCAGACCCGGGACTCCAAGGGAATGAGCAGTTCTTC. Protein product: CASSDPGLQGNEQFF.

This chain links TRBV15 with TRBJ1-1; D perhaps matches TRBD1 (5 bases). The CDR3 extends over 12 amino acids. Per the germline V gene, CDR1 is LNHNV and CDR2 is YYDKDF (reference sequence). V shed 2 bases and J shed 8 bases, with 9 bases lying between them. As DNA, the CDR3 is TGTGCCACCAGCAGATGGGGGGGGGAAGCTTTCTTT. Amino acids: CATSRWGGEAFF.

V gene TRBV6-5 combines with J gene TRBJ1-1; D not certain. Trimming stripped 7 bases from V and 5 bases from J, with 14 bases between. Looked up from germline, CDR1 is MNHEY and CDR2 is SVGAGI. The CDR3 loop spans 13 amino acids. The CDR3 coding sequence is TGTGCCAGCACCCAAGGCGGTGGGACTGAAGCTTTCTTT. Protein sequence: CASTQGGGTEAFF.

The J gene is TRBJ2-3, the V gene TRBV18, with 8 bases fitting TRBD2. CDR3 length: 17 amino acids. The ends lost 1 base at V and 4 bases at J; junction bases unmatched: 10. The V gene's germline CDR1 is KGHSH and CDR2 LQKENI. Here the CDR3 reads CASSPRYTGGGPDTQYF. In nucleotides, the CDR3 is TGTGCCAGCTCACCACGCTATACGGGCGGGGGGCCAGATACGCAGTATTTT.

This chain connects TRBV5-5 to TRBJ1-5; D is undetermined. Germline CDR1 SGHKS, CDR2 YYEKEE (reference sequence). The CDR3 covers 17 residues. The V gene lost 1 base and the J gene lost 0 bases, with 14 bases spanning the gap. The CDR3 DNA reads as TGTGCCAGCAGCTTGTCCCCAGTCCGATATAGCAATCAGCCCCAGCATTTT. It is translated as CASSLSPVRYSNQPQHF.

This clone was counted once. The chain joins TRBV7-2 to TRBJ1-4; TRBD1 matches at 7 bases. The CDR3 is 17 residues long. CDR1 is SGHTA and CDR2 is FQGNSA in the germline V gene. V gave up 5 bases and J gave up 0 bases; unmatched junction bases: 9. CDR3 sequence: CASSLQGPFATNEKLFF. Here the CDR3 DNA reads TGTGCCAGCAGCCTACAGGGGCCCTTTGCAACTAATGAAAAACTGTTTTTT.

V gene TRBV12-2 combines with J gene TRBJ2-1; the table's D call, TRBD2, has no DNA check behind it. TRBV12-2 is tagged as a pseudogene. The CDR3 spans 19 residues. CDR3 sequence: CASRPAMGSGPRGGPEQFF. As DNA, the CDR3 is TGTGCAAGTCGTCCCGCCATGGGGAGCGGACCCCGCGGGGGGCCTGAGCAGTTCTTC.

CDR3 sequence reads: CASFPNPGHMNTEAFF. In nucleotides, the CDR3 is TGTGCCAGCTTCCCCAACCCGGGACACATGAACACTGAAGCTTTCTTT. The chain recombines TRBV6-6 with TRBJ1-1, with a tentative D call TRBD1 (6 bases). Trimming took off 8 bases at V and 0 bases at J, with 19 bases between the two ends. CDR1 is MNHNY and CDR2 is SVGAGI in the germline V gene (reference sequence). There are 16 residues in the CDR3.

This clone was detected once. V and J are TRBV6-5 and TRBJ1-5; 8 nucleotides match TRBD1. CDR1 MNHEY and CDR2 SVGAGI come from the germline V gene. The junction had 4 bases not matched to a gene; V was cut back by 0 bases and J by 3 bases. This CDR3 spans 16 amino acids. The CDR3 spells CASSYSRDRSNQPQHF. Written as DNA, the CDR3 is TGTGCCAGCAGTTACTCCCGGGACAGGTCCAATCAGCCCCAGCATTTT.

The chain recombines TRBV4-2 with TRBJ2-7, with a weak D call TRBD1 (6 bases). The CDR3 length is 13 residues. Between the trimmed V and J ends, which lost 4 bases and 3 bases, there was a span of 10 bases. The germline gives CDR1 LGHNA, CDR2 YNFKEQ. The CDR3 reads CASSPGHDYEQYF. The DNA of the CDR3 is TGTGCCAGCAGCCCGGGACACGACTACGAGCAGTACTTC.

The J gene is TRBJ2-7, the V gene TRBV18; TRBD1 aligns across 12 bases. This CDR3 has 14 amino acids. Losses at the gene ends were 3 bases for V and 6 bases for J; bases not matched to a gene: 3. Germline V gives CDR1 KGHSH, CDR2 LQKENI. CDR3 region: CASSPGTGGREQYF. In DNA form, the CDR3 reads TGTGCCAGCTCACCCGGGACAGGGGGCCGCGAGCAGTACTTC.

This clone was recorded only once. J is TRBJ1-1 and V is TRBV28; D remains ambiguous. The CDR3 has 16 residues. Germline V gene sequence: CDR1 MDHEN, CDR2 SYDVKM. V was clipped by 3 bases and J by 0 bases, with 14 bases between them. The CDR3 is CASSFGYLRVNTEAFF. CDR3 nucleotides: TGTGCCAGCAGTTTTGGTTATCTGCGGGTGAACACTGAAGCTTTCTTT.

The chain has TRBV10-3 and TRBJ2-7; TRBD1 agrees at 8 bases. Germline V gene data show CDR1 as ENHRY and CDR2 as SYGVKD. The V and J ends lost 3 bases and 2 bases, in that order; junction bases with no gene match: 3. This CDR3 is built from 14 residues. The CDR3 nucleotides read TGTGCCATCAGTGACCGGGACAGGCCCTACGAGCAGTACTTC. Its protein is CAISDRDRPYEQYF.

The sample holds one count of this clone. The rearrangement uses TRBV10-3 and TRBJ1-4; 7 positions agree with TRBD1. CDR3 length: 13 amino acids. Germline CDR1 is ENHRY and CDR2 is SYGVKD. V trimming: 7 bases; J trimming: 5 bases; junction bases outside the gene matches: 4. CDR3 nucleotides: TGTGCCATCATCGGACAGGTCAATGAAAAACTGTTTTTT. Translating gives CAIIGQVNEKLFF.

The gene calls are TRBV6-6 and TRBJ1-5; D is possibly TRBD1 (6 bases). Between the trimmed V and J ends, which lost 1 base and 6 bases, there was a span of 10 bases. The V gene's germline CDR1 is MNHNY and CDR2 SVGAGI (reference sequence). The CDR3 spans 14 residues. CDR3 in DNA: TGTGCCAGCAGTTACTACCAGGGGAGTCAGCCCCAGCATTTT. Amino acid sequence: CASSYYQGSQPQHF.

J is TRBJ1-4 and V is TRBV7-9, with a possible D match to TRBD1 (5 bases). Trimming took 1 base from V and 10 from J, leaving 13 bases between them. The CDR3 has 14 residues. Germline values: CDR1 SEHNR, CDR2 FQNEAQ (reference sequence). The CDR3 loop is CASSLGGLAGKLFF. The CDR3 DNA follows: TGTGCCAGCAGCTTAGGGGGACTCGCAGGAAAACTGTTTTTT.

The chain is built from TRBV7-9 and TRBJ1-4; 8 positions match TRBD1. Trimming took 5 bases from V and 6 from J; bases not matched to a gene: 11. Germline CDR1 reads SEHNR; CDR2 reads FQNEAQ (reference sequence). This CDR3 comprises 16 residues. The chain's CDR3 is CASSQGAGGNYEKLFF. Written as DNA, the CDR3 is TGTGCCAGCAGCCAGGGGGCCGGGGGCAATTATGAAAAACTGTTTTTT.

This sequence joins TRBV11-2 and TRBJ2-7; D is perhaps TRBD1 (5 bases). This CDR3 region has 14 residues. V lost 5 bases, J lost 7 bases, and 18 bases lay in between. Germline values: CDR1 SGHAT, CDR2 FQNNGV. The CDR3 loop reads CASSNPSTEFEQYF. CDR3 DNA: TGTGCCAGCAGCAACCCCTCGACAGAATTTGAGCAGTACTTC.

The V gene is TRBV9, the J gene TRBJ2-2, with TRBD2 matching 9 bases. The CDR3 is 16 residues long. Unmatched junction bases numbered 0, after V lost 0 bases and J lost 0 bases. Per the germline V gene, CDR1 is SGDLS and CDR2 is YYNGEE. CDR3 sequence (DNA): TGTGCCAGCAGCGTAGGCGGGGGGGCGAACACCGGGGAGCTGTTTTTT. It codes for CASSVGGGANTGELFF.

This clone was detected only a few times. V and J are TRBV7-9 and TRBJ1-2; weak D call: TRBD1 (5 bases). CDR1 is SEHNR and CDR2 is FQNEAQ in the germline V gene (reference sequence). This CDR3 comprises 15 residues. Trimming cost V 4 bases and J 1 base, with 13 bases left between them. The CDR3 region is CASSSVAGNNYGYTF. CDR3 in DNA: TGTGCCAGCAGCTCAGTGGCAGGGAATAACTATGGCTACACCTTC.

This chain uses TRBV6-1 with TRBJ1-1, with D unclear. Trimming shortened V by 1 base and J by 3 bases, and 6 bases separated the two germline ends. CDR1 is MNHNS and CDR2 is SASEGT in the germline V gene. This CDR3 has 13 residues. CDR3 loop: CASSEGRDTEAFF. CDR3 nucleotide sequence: TGTGCCAGCAGTGAAGGGAGAGACACTGAAGCTTTCTTT.

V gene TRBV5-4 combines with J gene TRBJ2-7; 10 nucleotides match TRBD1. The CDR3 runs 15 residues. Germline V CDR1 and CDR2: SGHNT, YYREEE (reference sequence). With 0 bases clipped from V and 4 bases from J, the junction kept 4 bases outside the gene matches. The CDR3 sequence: CASSLGGTGAYEQYF. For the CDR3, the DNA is TGTGCCAGCAGCTTGGGTGGGACAGGGGCTTACGAGCAGTACTTC.

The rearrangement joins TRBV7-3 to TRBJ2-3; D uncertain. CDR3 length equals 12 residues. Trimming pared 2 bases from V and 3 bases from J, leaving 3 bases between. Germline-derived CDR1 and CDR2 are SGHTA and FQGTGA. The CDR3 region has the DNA TGTGCCAGCAGCTTAGAGACAGATACGCAGTATTTT. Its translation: CASSLETDTQYF. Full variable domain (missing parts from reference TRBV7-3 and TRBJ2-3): GAGVSQTPSNKVTEKGKYVELRCDPISGHTALYWYRQSLGQGPEFLIYFQGTGAADDSGLPNDRFFAVRPEGSVSTLKIQRTERGDSAVYLCASSLETDTQYFGPGTRLTVL.

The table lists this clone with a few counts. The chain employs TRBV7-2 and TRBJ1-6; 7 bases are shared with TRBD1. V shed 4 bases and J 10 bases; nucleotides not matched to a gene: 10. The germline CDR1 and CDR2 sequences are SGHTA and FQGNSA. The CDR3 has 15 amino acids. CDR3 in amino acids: CASSSQQGNGSPLHF. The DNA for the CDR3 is TGTGCCAGCAGCTCCCAACAGGGGAATGGATCACCCCTCCACTTT.